This TCR beta chain came from a study of blood T cell repertoires in COVID-19. This table comes from immunoSEQ multiplex PCR, and its TCRdb copy is limited to in-frame clones, with some not included. The data hold 250,000 or so clones, with about 87% observed a single time. This clone was seen more than once but under ten times. The junction departs from the called germline gene at one end, perhaps through a read error. Germline V lookup: CDR1 MGHRA, CDR2 YSYEKL. The CDR3 spans 14 residues. This rearrangement joins TRBV4-1 to TRBJ1-1; 7 positions match TRBD1. The receptor's source is a woman between 35 and 50 years old who had been exposed to COVID-19. The specimen sequenced was PBMCs or T cells enriched from blood (not recorded which). The CDR3 sequence: CASSPLTGNAEAFF. In DNA form, the CDR3 reads TGCGCCAGCAGCCCTTTGACAGGGAACGCTGAAGCTTTCTTT.